This passage covers 11 T cell receptor beta chains from one sample sequenced in a study of identical twins. Each CDR3 protein is one row after TCRdb ran MiXCR on the 5' RACE reads. The table lists about 530,000 distinct CDR3 sequences, around 15% of them singletons, with roughly 0.4% in the top ten. The same data also went into a second study, on yellow fever vaccine responses in identical twins.

The sample consisted of CD4+ T cells sorted from blood. The receptor source for this set is a woman between 18 and 29 years old in good health.

This clonotype was counted between two and nine times. V is TRBV12-3 or TRBV12-4 and J is TRBJ2-2; 10 bases agree with TRBD1. The CDR3 covers 14 residues. The J segment lost 6 bases and the V segment lost 5 bases, leaving 3 bases of the junction unmatched. CDR3 sequence: CASSDRGLAGELFF. The DNA for the CDR3 is TGTGCCAGCAGTGACAGGGGGCTCGCCGGGGAGCTGTTTTTT.

This chain joins TRBV6-6 and TRBJ1-2; D is unresolved. CDR1 MNHNY and CDR2 SVGAGI come from the germline V gene (reference sequence). The CDR3 consists of 13 residues. V was clipped by 5 bases and J by 3 bases, with 10 bases between them. The CDR3 bases are TGTGCCAGCAGTATAGGGTGGGACTATGGCTACACCTTC. Translating it yields CASSIGWDYGYTF.

The chain is built from TRBV7-9 and TRBJ2-2; 11 bases agree with TRBD2. The CDR3 has 17 residues. The ends lost 10 bases at V and 1 base at J; junction bases unmatched: 11. Germline values: CDR1 SEHNR, CDR2 FQNEAQ (reference sequence). The CDR3 sequence is CATPRLAGGLNTGELFF. Here the CDR3 DNA reads TGTGCCACCCCCCGGCTAGCGGGGGGCCTGAACACCGGGGAGCTGTTTTTT.

This clonotype turned up a few times. The V call is TRBV3-1, the J call TRBJ2-7; TRBD2 is a possible D gene (5 bases). This CDR3 has 14 amino acids. Germline CDR1 LGHDT, CDR2 YNNKEL (reference sequence). Trimming removed 2 bases from V and 2 bases from J, with 10 bases in between. CDR3 sequence reads: CASSQREGTYEQYF. Written as DNA, the CDR3 is TGTGCCAGCAGCCAACGGGAAGGGACCTACGAGCAGTACTTC.

The genes are TRBV18 and TRBJ2-7; D uncertain. The length of the CDR3 is 15 residues. V shed 0 bases and J shed 2 bases, with 11 bases lying between them. The germline CDR1 and CDR2 sequences are KGHSH and LQKENI. CDR3 protein: CASSPPAVPPYEQYF. In nucleotides, the CDR3 is TGTGCCAGCTCACCACCGGCGGTCCCCCCCTACGAGCAGTACTTC.

A remark on this clonotype: A single base separates this from a much larger clone, so it may be a read error. CDR3 amino acids: CSSRWAGADTQYF. As DNA, the CDR3 is TGTTCCAGCCGATGGGCAGGTGCAGATACGCAGTATTTT. The J gene is TRBJ2-3, the V gene TRBV12-3 or TRBV12-4; D uncertain. This CDR3 spans 13 amino acids.

The DNA for the CDR3 is TGTGCCAGCAGTTCTGGACAGGGGCCCGCCGAGCAGTACGTC. Translated, it gives CASSSGQGPAEQYV. The gene calls are TRBV28 and TRBJ2-7; 9 nucleotides match TRBD1. CDR3 length: 14 residues. Germline CDR1 and CDR2: MDHEN and SYDVKM. The ends lost 4 bases at V and 6 bases at J; junction bases unmatched: 7.

This clonotype appeared many times. The CDR3 loop reads CASSLNRFMGTGELFF. In DNA, the CDR3 is TGTGCCAGCAGCTTAAATCGGTTTATGGGCACCGGGGAGCTGTTTTTT. This chain joins TRBV7-3 and TRBJ2-2; unclear D gene. Between the trimmed V and J ends, which lost 1 base and 4 bases, there was a span of 13 bases. The CDR3 covers 16 residues. CDR1 and CDR2 from the germline V gene are SGHTA and FQGTGA.

The chain combines TRBV15 with TRBJ1-6; no clear D. Germline CDR1 reads LNHNV; CDR2 reads YYDKDF (reference sequence). Trimming pared 9 bases from V and 0 bases from J, leaving 9 bases between. The CDR3 covers 14 residues. The CDR3 region has the DNA TGTGCCACGGCCGGGTTCTCCTATAATTCACCCCTCCACTTT. This encodes CATAGFSYNSPLHF.

This chain joins TRBV6-1 and TRBJ1-2; D is ambiguous. V lost 4 bases to trimming and J lost 4 bases, with 7 bases between them. The germline CDR1 and CDR2 sequences are MNHNS and SASEGT. This CDR3 contains 12 residues. The DNA for the CDR3 is TGTGCCAGCAGTGGTATCCCCTATGGCTACACCTTC. Translated, it gives CASSGIPYGYTF.

This chain links TRBV24-1 with TRBJ2-5, with a possible D match to TRBD2 (5 bases). This CDR3 is 13 amino acids long. Germline assignment: CDR1 KGHDR and CDR2 SFDVKD. Trimming cost V 5 bases and J 0 bases, with 6 bases left between them. The CDR3 is CATSGGNQETQYF. The CDR3 nucleotides read TGTGCCACCAGTGGAGGGAACCAAGAGACCCAGTACTTC.